Described below is a single T cell receptor (beta chain) sequence and its context. A junction boundary mismatches the germline segment, possibly from a read error. In the authors' methods: Nucleated cell counts were estimated from reference gene primer amplification. TCRdb's copy holds only in-frame clones and misses some; the assay was immunoSEQ multiplex PCR. The V and J calls and the clone size are those of that table, but D and trimming were determined from the DNA. The sample holds hundreds of thousands of clones, roughly 85% seen once. Germline V gene data show CDR1 as MGHRA and CDR2 as YSYEKL. The CDR3 extends over 12 amino acids. These data originate in a study of blood T cell repertoires in COVID-19. Study as a whole: Spain, Italy and the United States supplied samples that represented acute and convalescent COVID-19. PBMCs, B-cell-depleted T cells, or T cells provided the cDNA or gDNA that made up the material.

The sequence derives from a man aged 18 to 30 with active or convalescent COVID-19. Sample: peripheral blood. The chain uses TRBV4-1 and TRBJ1-1; D unresolved. The CDR3 region has the DNA TGCGCCAGCAGCCAAGATGGGCAGGTTCTTGTCTTT. It encodes CASSQDGQVLVF.